The following is a T cell receptor (beta chain) sequence with its context. This record comes from a study of regulatory T cells in long-lasting Graves disease. Time point specified: newly diagnosed GD, antithyroid drugs for less than 3 months. Generation of the TCR library employed RNA extracted from PBMCs. Researchers made TCR beta libraries by using iRepertoire HTBI primers and running Arm-PCR on CDR3 regions. Using its own MiXCR run on the multiplex PCR reads, TCRdb lists one record per CDR3 protein. The sample lists about 530,000 distinct CDR3 sequences, roughly 16% occurring once. This sample also belongs to another study, concerning T cells in Graves' hyperthyroidism and ophthalmopathy.

This clonotype was sampled from a woman aged 35-65 years with Graves disease. Source: peripheral blood mononuclear cells (PBMCs), taken at new diagnosis, from a patient treated with antithyroid drugs.

As DNA, the CDR3 is TGTGCCGGGCAACGGGGGGACAATGAGCAGTACTTC. It encodes CAGQRGDNEQYF. V is TRBV30 and J is TRBJ2-7, with D perhaps TRBD2 (7 bases). V was pared by 8 bases and J by 7 bases, with 18 bases between. The germline V gene has CDR1 GTSNPN and CDR2 SVGIG (reference sequence). This CDR3 comprises 12 residues.